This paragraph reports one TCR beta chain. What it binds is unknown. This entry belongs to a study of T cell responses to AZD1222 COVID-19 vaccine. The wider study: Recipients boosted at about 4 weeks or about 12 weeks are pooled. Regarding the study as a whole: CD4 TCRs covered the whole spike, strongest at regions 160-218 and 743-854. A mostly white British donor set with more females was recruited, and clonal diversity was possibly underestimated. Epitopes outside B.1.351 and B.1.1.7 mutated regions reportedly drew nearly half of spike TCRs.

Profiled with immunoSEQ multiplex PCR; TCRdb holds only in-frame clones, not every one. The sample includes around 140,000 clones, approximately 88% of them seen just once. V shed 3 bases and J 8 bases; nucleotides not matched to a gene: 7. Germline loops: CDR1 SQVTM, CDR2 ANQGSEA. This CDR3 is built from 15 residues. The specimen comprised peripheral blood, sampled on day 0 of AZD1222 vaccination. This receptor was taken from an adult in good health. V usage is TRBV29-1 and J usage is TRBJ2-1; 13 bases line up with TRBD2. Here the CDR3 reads CSVDFGTSGNYEQFF. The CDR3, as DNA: TGCAGCGTTGACTTCGGGACTAGCGGGAACTATGAGCAGTTCTTC.